This TCR beta chain came from a study of TIL therapy for anti-PD-1-resistant metastatic lung cancer (dated by TCRdb to the early 2020s). Some background on the complete study: Tumors were harvested before any PD-1/PD-L1 blockade; patients then received nivolumab, and those progressing received lymphodepletion, expanded TIL infusion and IL-2. Enrolled patients had a median age of about 53 years (range roughly 35-85) and a median tumor PD-L1 proportion score of approximately 6.2%. Across the cohort, whole-exome sequencing showed a median non-synonymous tumor mutation burden of about 1.6 mutations per megabase. The cohort was predominantly lung adenocarcinoma, with a few EGFR-mutant and two ALK-rearranged tumors, and half of patients were current or former smokers. T cell receptor beta sequencing of tumor and peripheral blood served to follow clonotypes across the tumor, the expanded TIL product, and serial blood samples.

Broader findings and caveats from the paper: Because the cohort was highly selected, with more treatment-naive, never-smoker and oncogene-addicted patients than is typical, generalizability is limited. The baseline peripheral repertoire was partially replaced by infused TIL clonotypes, which then decayed over months, and no apparent association between persistence and response was found. The study protocol defined all tumor marker inferences as exploratory.

TCR beta CDR3 regions were amplified from genomic DNA with the immunoSEQ v3 hsTCRB kit using bias-controlled multiplex PCR. The TCR libraries were sequenced on an Illumina NextSeq 500 to 2 million or so read pairs for survey level or roughly 4.5-6 million read pairs for deep level. The original pipeline was this. V, D and J genes were assigned, non-productive sequences were removed, and clonality was reported by immunoSEQ Analyzer software. Repertoires of infused TIL and blood were compared using productive Simpson clonality and the Morisita overlap index of productive TRB rearrangements. Absolute clonotype counts in blood were estimated by multiplying the lymphocyte count by the CD3+ fraction and by the productive frequency of the clone. Entries here come from immuneACCESS through TCRdb and include only in-frame sequences with V and J called. Some clones fail to appear in such tables; in the studies checked, an unresolved V gene covers under half of the shortfall, and the cause of the remainder is unknown. From that table come the V and J calls and clone size; the DNA was used to work out D and trimming. This sample comprises just over 20,000 clones, about four fifths of them detected only once. The ten largest clonotypes hold less than 8.5% of the sample.

This clone was counted a single time. No cognate antigen has been identified for it. Base quality data are lacking; no much larger clone is found one base away. In the paper's terms, the time point label means: pre-treatment sample, taken before nivolumab and TIL therapy. Adults with stage 4 NSCLC were enrolled in a dual-center phase I trial from October 2017 to early 2020. Samples came from a single-arm, open-label phase I trial of tumor-infiltrating lymphocyte therapy with nivolumab in advanced non-small cell lung cancer. Blood mononuclear cells were isolated from EDTA tubes by Ficoll gradient and were snap-frozen as pellets, and DNA was extracted with a Qiagen mini-prep kit. Inclusive of the bounding cysteine and phenylalanine, the CDR3 is 13 residues long. Left in the record is the CDR3 DNA by itself, 39 bases read in frame from the first base. The CDR1 and CDR2 encoded by the germline V gene are MDHEN and SYDVKM. V lost 3 bases and J lost 9 bases, and the count of bases not matched to a germline gene is 3.

Recombination joined TRBV28 with TRBJ2-4; the junction holds 9 bases that match TRBD2. The sequence came from a person aged 25 to 85 with non-small cell lung cancer. The starting material was blood, obtained at baseline. Here is the DNA: TGTGCCAGCAGTTTGACTAGCGGCCGCATTCAGTACTTC. Its amino acids are CASSLTSGRIQYF.